The next 11 T cell receptor beta chains were all read from a single sample in a study of cytomegalovirus exposure and HLA in healthy donors. Both 60 Vbeta primers and 13 Jbeta primers went into the PCR. Profiling relied on immunoSEQ multiplex PCR, and the TCRdb table lists in-frame clones only, not all of them. The sample has 100,000 to 130,000 clones, 76% seen once. The sample consisted of PBMCs. These receptors were taken from a man aged 18-30 years in good health and CMV-seronegative.

The chain couples TRBV9 to TRBJ1-5; D ambiguous. The CDR3 covers 14 residues. Germline assignment: CDR1 SGDLS and CDR2 YYNGEE. V lost 0 bases and J 5 bases, leaving 9 bases between the germline ends. CDR3 nucleotides: TGTGCCAGCAGCGTAGGAGGTCTAGATCAGCCCCAGCATTTT. As protein: CASSVGGLDQPQHF.

This clone occurred a few times. The chain carries TRBV4-3 and TRBJ1-4; no reliable D call. V lost 3 bases to trimming and J lost 5 bases, with 13 bases between them. The germline gives CDR1 LGHNA, CDR2 YSLEER. CDR3 length: 15 residues. This CDR3 reads CASSHTPGRNEKLFF. Written as DNA, the CDR3 is TGCGCCAGCAGCCATACCCCCGGCAGGAATGAAAAACTGTTTTTT.

This rearrangement joins TRBV5-1 to TRBJ1-1; 9 nucleotides align to TRBD1. Germline V CDR1 and CDR2: SGHRS, YFSETQ. The length of the CDR3 is 13 residues. The ends lost 7 bases at V and 3 bases at J; junction bases unmatched: 4. The CDR3 coding sequence is TGCGCCAGCTCCAGACAGGGGGACACTGAAGCTTTCTTT. This codes for CASSRQGDTEAFF.

There are a few counts of this clone. The chain couples TRBV4-3 to TRBJ2-7, with D perhaps TRBD2 (6 bases). Germline CDR1 reads LGHNA; CDR2 reads YSLEER. The CDR3 is 13 residues long. V dropped 4 bases and J dropped 2 bases, with 9 bases sitting between them. CDR3 bases: TGCGCCAGCAGCCGCGGGGATGCCTACGAGCAGTACTTC. The encoded protein is CASSRGDAYEQYF.

The rearrangement joins TRBV28 to TRBJ2-3, with 9 bases aligning to TRBD2. The CDR3 covers 15 residues. CDR1 is MDHEN, CDR2 SYDVKM, per germline. The V gene end was trimmed by 5 bases and the J gene end by 2 bases; junction bases not matched to a gene: 5. CDR3 loop: CASSQSGGHTDTQYF. The CDR3 coding sequence is TGTGCCAGCAGTCAAAGCGGGGGGCACACAGATACGCAGTATTTT.

The chain has TRBV2 and TRBJ2-7; no firm D call. Trimming took off 8 bases at V and 0 bases at J, with 14 bases between the two ends. The CDR3 is made up of 14 amino acids. Germline CDR1 SNHLY, CDR2 FYNNEI. CDR3 nucleotides: TGTGCCAGCGAGAGTAACAGCTTCTCCTACGAGCAGTACTTC. Protein: CASESNSFSYEQYF.

The V call is TRBV28, the J call TRBJ1-1, with a weak D call TRBD1 (6 bases). This CDR3 contains 15 residues. V lost 5 bases, J lost 3 bases, and 16 bases lay in between. In germline, CDR1 is MDHEN, CDR2 SYDVKM. Here the CDR3 reads CASSRGGQRDTEAFF. Here the CDR3 DNA reads TGTGCCAGCAGTCGCGGGGGGCAGCGGGACACTGAAGCTTTCTTT. The whole variable domain, filled in from reference TRBV28 and TRBJ1-1, reads DVKVTQSSRYLVKRTGEKVFLECVQDMDHENMFWYRQDPGLGLRLIYFSYDVKMKEKGDIPEGYSVSREKKERFSLILESASTNQTSMYLCASSRGGQRDTEAFFGQGTRLTVV.

The chain carries TRBV6-1 and TRBJ2-3, with TRBD2 as a possible D gene (6 bases). The CDR3 runs 15 residues. Trimming removed 7 bases at V and 1 base at J, with 15 bases between. Looked up from germline, CDR1 is MNHNS and CDR2 is SASEGT. In nucleotides, the CDR3 is TGTGCCAGCACCACCTCGGGAGCCGGCACAGATACGCAGTATTTT. Translating it yields CASTTSGAGTDTQYF.

The chain joins TRBV7-9 to TRBJ1-2, with 12 bases that match TRBD1. CDR3 length: 16 amino acids. CDR1 SEHNR and CDR2 FQNEAQ come from the germline V gene (reference sequence). V gave up 3 bases and J gave up 7 bases; unmatched junction bases: 9. CDR3 residues: CASSFFAGQGASGYTF. CDR3 coding DNA: TGTGCCAGCAGCTTTTTCGCGGGACAGGGGGCCTCTGGCTACACCTTC.

This clone came up a few times. V and J are TRBV4-3 and TRBJ1-1; the D is unclear. The V and J ends lost 4 bases and 1 base respectively, with 13 bases between them. CDR1 is LGHNA, CDR2 YSLEER, per germline. The length of the CDR3 is 15 residues. The CDR3 region has the DNA TGCGCCAGCAGCCGCTACGGAGACCCGAACACTGAAGCTTTCTTT. Its protein is CASSRYGDPNTEAFF.

The chain combines TRBV7-9 with TRBJ1-1, with 9 bases lining up with TRBD1. The V and J ends lost 4 bases and 9 bases, in that order; junction bases with no gene match: 6. Germline loops: CDR1 SEHNR, CDR2 FQNEAQ (reference sequence). The CDR3 totals 13 residues. The CDR3 DNA is TGTGCCAGCAGCTCAACAGGGGGCTACCAAGCTTTCTTT. Amino acid sequence: CASSSTGGYQAFF. Full variable domain (outside the CDR3, taken from reference TRBV7-9 and TRBJ1-1): DTGVSQNPRHKITKRGQNVTFRCDPISEHNRLYWYRQTLGQGPEFLTYFQNEAQLEKSRLLSDRFSAERPKGSFSTLEIQRTEQGDSAMYLCASSSTGGYQAFFGQGTRLTVV.